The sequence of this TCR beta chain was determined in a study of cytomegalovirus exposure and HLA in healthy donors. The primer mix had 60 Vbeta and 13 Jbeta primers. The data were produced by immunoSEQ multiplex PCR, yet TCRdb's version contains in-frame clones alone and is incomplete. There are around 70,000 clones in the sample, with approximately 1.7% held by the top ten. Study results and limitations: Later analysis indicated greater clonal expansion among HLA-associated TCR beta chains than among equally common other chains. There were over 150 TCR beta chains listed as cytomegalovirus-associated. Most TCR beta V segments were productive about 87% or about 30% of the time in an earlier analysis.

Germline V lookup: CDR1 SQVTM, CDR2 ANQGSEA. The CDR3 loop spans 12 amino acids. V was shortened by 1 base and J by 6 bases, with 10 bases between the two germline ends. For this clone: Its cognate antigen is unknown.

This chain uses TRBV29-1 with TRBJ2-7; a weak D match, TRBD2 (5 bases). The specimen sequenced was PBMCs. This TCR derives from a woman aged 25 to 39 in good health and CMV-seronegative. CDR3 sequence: CSVEGITSEQYF. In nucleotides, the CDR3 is TGCAGCGTTGAAGGGATTACTAGCGAGCAGTACTTC.